This is a list of T cell receptor beta chains from one sample in a study of vaccination effects on CD4 cells after COVID-19. Here immunoSEQ multiplex PCR was the method, and the copy in TCRdb shows in-frame clones only, minus some. The sample lists about 65,000 clones; roughly three quarters were seen once. For these receptors, no antigen is known. The source was CD4+ T cells from PBMCs cultured with HCoV-NL63 spike peptides, collected before COVID-19 vaccination. These receptors were taken from a human donor who received a COVID-19 vaccine. The CDR3 runs from the conserved cysteine through the conserved F or W. A D gene is named only where the DNA matches it firmly. Size values are once, few and many counts, or a class for expanded clones, and some rows have none.

cdr3_aa: CASSSQGQIETQYF; cdr3_nt: TGCGCCAGCAGCTCCCAGGGACAGATAGAGACCCAGTACTTC; j_call: TRBJ2-5; clone_size: few; d_call: TRBD1; v_call: TRBV5-1
cdr3_aa: CASRRNRIQSEAFF; cdr3_nt: TGTGCCAGCAGGCGAAACAGGATACAATCTGAAGCTTTCTTT; j_call: TRBJ1-1; clone_size: NA; d_call: NA; v_call: TRBV6-5
cdr3_aa: CSVEDRGSRGYTF; cdr3_nt: TGCAGCGTAGAGGACAGGGGAAGTCGTGGCTACACCTTC; j_call: TRBJ1-2; clone_size: NA; d_call: TRBD1; v_call: TRBV29-1
cdr3_aa: CASSLGTSFANTGELFF; cdr3_nt: TGCGCCAGCAGCTTGGGGACTAGCTTTGCGAACACCGGGGAGCTGTTTTTT; j_call: TRBJ2-2; clone_size: few; d_call: TRBD2; v_call: TRBV5-1
cdr3_aa: CASSPRGQGVSNSPLHF; cdr3_nt: TGTGCCAGCAGCCCCCGCGGACAGGGTGTGAGCAATTCACCCCTCCACTTT; j_call: TRBJ1-6; clone_size: NA; d_call: TRBD1; v_call: TRBV2
cdr3_aa: CASSELGRDYYGYTF; cdr3_nt: TGTGCCAGCAGTGAACTTGGCAGGGACTACTATGGCTACACCTTC; j_call: TRBJ1-2; clone_size: few; d_call: NA; v_call: TRBV2
cdr3_aa: CASSPAGTDNSPLHF; cdr3_nt: TGTGCCAGCAGCCCCGCCGGGACAGATAATTCACCCCTCCACTTT; j_call: TRBJ1-6; clone_size: NA; d_call: TRBD1; v_call: TRBV7-2
cdr3_aa: CASSIEAGTANSPLHF; cdr3_nt: TGTGCCAGTAGTATAGAAGCCGGGACGGCGAATTCACCCCTCCACTTT; j_call: TRBJ1-6; clone_size: few; d_call: NA; v_call: TRBV19
cdr3_aa: CASSSHPGNLYGYTF; cdr3_nt: TGCGCCAGCAGCTCTCACCCGGGGAACCTCTATGGCTACACCTTC; j_call: TRBJ1-2; clone_size: few; d_call: NA; v_call: TRBV5-1
cdr3_aa: CASSHYLGGEETQYF; cdr3_nt: TGTGCCAGCAGCCACTACCTAGGGGGCGAAGAGACCCAGTACTTC; j_call: TRBJ2-5; clone_size: once; d_call: TRBD1; v_call: TRBV3-1/TRBV3-2
cdr3_aa: CAISENSGGSSNEQFF; cdr3_nt: TGTGCCATCAGTGAAAATAGCGGGGGGTCCTCGAATGAGCAGTTCTTC; j_call: TRBJ2-1; clone_size: once; d_call: TRBD2; v_call: TRBV10-3
cdr3_aa: CASSVPGQGYTNTGELFF; cdr3_nt: TGTGCCAGCAGCGTACCGGGACAGGGATATACGAACACCGGGGAGCTGTTTTTT; j_call: TRBJ2-2; clone_size: few; d_call: TRBD1; v_call: TRBV9
cdr3_aa: CATSDSDRSSGNTIYF; cdr3_nt: TGTGCCACCAGTGATTCGGACAGGAGCTCTGGAAACACCATATATTTT; j_call: TRBJ1-3; clone_size: NA; d_call: TRBD1; v_call: TRBV24-1
cdr3_aa: CSASPGTGFGEPQHF; cdr3_nt: TGCAGTGCGAGTCCCGGGACAGGGTTCGGGGAGCCCCAGCATTTT; j_call: TRBJ1-5; clone_size: few; d_call: TRBD1; v_call: TRBV20-1
cdr3_aa: CASSWDRGSSPLHF; cdr3_nt: TGTGCCAGCAGCTGGGACAGGGGTAGCTCACCCCTCCACTTT; j_call: TRBJ1-6; clone_size: NA; d_call: TRBD1; v_call: TRBV5-8